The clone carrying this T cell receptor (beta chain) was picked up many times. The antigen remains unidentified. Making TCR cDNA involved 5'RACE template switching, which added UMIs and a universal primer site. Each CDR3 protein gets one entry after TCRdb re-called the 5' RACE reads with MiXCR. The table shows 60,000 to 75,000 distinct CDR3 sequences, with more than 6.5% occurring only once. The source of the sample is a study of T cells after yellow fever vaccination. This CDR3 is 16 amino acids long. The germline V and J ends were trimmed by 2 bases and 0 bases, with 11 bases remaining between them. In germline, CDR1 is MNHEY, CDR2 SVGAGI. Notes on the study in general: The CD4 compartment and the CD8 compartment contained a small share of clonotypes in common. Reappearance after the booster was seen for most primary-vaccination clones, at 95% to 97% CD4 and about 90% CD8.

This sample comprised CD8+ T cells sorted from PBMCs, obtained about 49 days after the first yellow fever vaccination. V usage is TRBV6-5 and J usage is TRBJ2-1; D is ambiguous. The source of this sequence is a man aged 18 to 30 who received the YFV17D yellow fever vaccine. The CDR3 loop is CASSYGVVGSYNEQFF. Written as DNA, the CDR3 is TGTGCCAGCAGTTACGGGGTGGTTGGCTCCTACAATGAGCAGTTCTTC.